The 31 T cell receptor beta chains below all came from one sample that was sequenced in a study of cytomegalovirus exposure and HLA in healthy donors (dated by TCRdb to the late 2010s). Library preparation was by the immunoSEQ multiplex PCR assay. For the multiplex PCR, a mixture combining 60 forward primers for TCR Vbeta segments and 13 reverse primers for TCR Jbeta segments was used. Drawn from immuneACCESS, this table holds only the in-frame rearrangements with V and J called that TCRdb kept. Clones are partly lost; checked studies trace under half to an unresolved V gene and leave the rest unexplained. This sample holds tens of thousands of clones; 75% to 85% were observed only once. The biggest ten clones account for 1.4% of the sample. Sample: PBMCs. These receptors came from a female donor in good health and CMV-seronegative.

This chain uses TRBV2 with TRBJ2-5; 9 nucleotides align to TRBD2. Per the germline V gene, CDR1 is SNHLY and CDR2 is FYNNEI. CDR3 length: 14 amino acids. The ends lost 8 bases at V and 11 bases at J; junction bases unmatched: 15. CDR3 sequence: CASDPGLAPGEQYF. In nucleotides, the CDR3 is TGTGCCAGCGACCCGGGACTAGCTCCTGGAGAGCAGTACTTC. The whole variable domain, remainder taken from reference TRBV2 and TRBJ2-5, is EPEVTQTPSHQVTQMGQEVILRCVPISNHLYFYWYRQILGQKVEFLVSFYNNEISEKSEIFDDQFSVERPDGSNFTLKIRSTKLEDSAMYFCASDPGLAPGEQYFGPGTRLLVL.

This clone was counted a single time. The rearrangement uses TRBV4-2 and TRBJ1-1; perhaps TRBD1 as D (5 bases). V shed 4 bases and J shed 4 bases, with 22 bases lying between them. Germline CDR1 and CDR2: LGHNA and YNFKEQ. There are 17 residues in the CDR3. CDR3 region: CASSRDSGSPPGTEAFF. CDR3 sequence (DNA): TGTGCCAGCAGCCGCGACAGTGGGTCTCCACCAGGCACTGAAGCTTTCTTT.

The CDR3 region has the DNA TGTGCCACCAGACCCTCCCGGACAGGGGCGGACACAGATACGCAGTATTTT. This sequence encodes CATRPSRTGADTDTQYF. V is TRBV15 and J is TRBJ2-3; TRBD1 aligns across 9 bases. V shed 6 bases and J 2 bases; nucleotides not matched to a gene: 12. Germline values: CDR1 LNHNV, CDR2 YYDKDF (reference sequence). CDR3 length equals 17 residues.

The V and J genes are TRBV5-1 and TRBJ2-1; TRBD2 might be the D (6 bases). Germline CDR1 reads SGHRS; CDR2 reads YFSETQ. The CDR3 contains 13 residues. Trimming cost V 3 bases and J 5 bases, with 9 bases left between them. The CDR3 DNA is TGCGCCAGCAGCTCGGGACTCAACAATGAGCAGTTCTTC. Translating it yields CASSSGLNNEQFF.

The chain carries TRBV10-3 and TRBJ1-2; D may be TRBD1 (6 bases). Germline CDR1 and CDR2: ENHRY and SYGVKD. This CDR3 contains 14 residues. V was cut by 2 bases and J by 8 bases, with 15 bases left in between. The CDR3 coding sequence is TGTGCCATCAGTGAGCCCCACAGGGTCGGCGGCTACACCTTC. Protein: CAISEPHRVGGYTF.

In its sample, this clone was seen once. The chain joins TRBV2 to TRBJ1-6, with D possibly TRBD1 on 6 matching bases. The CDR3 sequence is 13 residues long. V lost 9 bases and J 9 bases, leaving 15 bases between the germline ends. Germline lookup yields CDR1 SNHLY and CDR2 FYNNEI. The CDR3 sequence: CASRGQFPSPLHF. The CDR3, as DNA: TGTGCCAGTAGGGGACAATTTCCTTCACCCCTCCACTTT.

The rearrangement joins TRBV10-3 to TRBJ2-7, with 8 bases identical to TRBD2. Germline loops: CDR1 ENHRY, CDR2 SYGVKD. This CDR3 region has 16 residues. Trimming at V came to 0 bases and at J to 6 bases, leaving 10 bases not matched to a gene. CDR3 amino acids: CAISESTAGGVREQYF. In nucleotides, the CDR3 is TGTGCCATCAGTGAGTCGACTGCGGGGGGAGTACGCGAGCAGTACTTC.

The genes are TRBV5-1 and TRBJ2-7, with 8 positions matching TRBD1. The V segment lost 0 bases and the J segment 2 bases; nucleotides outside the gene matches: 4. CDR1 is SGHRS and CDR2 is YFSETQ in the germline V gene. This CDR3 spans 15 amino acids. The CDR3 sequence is CASSLGGTGTYEQYF. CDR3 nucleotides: TGCGCCAGCAGCTTGGGAGGGACAGGTACCTACGAGCAGTACTTC.

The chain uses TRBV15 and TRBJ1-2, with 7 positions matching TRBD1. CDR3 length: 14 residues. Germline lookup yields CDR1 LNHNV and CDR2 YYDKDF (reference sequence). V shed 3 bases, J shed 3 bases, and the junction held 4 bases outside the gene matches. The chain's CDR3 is CATSSLTGDYGYTF. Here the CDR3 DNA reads TGTGCCACCAGCAGTCTTACAGGGGACTATGGCTACACCTTC. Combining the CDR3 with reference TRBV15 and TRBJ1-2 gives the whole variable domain DAMVIQNPRYQVTQFGKPVTLSCSQTLNHNVMYWYQQKSSQAPKLLFHYYDKDFNNEADTPDNFQSRRPNTSFCFLDIRSPGLGDTAMYLCATSSLTGDYGYTFGSGTRLTVV.

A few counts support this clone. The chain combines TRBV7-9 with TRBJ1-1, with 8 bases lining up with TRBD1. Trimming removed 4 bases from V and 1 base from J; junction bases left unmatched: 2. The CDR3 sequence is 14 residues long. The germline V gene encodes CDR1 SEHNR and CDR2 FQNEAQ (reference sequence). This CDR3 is CASSSGQGNTEAFF. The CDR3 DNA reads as TGTGCCAGCAGCTCCGGACAGGGGAACACTGAAGCTTTCTTT.

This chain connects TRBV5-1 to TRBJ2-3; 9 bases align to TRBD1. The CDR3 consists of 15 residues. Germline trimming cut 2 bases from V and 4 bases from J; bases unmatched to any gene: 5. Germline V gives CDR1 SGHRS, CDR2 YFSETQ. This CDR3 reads CASSFEGTGSDTQYF. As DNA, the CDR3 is TGCGCCAGCAGCTTTGAGGGGACAGGGTCAGATACGCAGTATTTT.

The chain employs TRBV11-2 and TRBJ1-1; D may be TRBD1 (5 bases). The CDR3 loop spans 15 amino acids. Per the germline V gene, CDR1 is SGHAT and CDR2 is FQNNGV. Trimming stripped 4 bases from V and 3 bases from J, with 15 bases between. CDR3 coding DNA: TGTGCCAGCAGCTCAACGCGGGGACTGGACACTGAAGCTTTCTTT. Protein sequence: CASSSTRGLDTEAFF.

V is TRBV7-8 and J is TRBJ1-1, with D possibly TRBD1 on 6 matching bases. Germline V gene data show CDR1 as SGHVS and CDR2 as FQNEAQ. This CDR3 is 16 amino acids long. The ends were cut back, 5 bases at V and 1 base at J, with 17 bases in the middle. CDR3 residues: CASSPRQDLKNTEAFF. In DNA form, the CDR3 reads TGTGCCAGCAGCCCGCGACAGGACCTGAAGAACACTGAAGCTTTCTTT. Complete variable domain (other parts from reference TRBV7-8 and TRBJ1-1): GAGVSQSPRYKVAKRGQDVALRCDPISGHVSLFWYQQALGQGPEFLTYFQNEAQLDKSGLPSDRFFAERPEGSVSTLKIQRTQQEDSAVYLCASSPRQDLKNTEAFFGQGTRLTVV.

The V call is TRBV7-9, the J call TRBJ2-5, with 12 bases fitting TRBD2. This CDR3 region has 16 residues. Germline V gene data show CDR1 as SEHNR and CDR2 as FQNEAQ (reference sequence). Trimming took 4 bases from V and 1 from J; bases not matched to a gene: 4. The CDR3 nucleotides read TGTGCCAGCAGCTCGGGACTAGCGGGCGTCCAAGAGACCCAGTACTTC. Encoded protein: CASSSGLAGVQETQYF.

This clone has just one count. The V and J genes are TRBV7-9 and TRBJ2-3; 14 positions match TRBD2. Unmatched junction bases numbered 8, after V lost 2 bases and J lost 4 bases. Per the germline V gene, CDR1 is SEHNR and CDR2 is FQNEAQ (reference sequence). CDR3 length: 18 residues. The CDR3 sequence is CASSLPRTSGGWPDTQYF. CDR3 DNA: TGTGCCAGCAGCTTACCTCGGACTAGCGGGGGGTGGCCAGATACGCAGTATTTT.

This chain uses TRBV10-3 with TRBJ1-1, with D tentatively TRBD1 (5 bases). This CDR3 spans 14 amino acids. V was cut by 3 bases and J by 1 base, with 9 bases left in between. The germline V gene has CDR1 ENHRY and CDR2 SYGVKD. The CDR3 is CAISDGAANTEAFF. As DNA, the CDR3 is TGTGCCATCAGTGATGGGGCAGCGAACACTGAAGCTTTCTTT.

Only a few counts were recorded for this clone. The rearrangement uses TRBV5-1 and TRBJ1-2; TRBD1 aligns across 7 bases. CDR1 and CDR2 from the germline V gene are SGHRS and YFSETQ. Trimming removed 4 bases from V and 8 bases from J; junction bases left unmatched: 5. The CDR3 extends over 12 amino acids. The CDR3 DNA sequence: TGCGCCAGCAGCCCCCAGGGGGACGGCTACACCTTC. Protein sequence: CASSPQGDGYTF.

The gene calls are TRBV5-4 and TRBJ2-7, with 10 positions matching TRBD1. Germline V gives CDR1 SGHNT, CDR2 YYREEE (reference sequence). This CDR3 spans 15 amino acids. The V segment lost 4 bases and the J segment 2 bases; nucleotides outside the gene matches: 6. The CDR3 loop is CASSPSGTGAYEQYF. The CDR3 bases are TGTGCCAGCAGCCCCTCCGGGACAGGGGCCTACGAGCAGTACTTC.

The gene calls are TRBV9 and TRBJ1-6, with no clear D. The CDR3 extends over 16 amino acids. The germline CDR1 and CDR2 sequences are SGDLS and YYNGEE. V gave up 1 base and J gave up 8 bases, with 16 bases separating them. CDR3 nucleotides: TGTGCCAGCAGCGTACTCCCATCTCCCCAGGATTCACCCCTCCACTTT. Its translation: CASSVLPSPQDSPLHF.

This CDR3 is CASSDNSGGLAGSYNEQFF. CDR3 DNA: TGTGCCAGCAGCGATAATAGCGGGGGGCTGGCAGGCTCCTACAATGAGCAGTTCTTC. V usage is TRBV9 and J usage is TRBJ2-1; 10 bases are a match to TRBD2. The CDR3 runs to 19 residues. Germline values: CDR1 SGDLS, CDR2 YYNGEE. The junction had 12 bases not matched to a gene; V was cut back by 3 bases and J by 0 bases.

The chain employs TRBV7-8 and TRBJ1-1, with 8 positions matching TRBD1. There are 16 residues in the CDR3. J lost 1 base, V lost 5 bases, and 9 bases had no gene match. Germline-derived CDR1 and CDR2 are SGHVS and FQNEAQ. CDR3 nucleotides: TGTGCCAGCAGCCCTAGGACAGGGAGGGGGAACACTGAAGCTTTCTTT. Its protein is CASSPRTGRGNTEAFF.

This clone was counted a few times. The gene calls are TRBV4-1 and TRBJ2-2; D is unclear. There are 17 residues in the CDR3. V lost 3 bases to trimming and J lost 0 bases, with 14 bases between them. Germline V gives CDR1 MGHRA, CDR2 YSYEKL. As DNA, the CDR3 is TGCGCCAGCAGCCAGACATCGGCAGTCACGAACACCGGGGAGCTGTTTTTT. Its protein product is CASSQTSAVTNTGELFF.

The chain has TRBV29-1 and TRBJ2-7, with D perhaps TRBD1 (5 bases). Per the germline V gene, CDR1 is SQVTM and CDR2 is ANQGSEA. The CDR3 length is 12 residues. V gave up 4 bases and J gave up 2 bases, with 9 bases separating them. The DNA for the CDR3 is TGCAGCGTTGTAATACAGGCCTACGAGCAGTACTTC. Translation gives CSVVIQAYEQYF.

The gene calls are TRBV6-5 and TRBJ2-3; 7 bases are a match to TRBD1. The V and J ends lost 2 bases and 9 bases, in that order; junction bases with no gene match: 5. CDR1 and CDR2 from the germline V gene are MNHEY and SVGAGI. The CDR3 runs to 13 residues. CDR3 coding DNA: TGTGCCAGCAGTTACGACAGGGCTGAAACGCAGTATTTT. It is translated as CASSYDRAETQYF.

In nucleotides, the CDR3 is TGCGCCAGCAGCCAAGCATCCAGCTATGGCTACACCTTC. Its protein product is CASSQASSYGYTF. This rearrangement joins TRBV4-3 to TRBJ1-2; no reliable D call. CDR3 length: 13 amino acids. Deletions cut 1 base from V and 4 bases from J, with 7 bases between. Germline CDR1 and CDR2: LGHNA and YSLEER.

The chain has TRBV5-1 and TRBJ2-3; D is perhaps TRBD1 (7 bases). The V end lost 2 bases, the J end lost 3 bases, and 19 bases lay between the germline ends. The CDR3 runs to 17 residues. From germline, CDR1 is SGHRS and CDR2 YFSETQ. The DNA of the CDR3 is TGCGCCAGCAGCTTAACGACAGGGAAGGAGGGAACAGATACGCAGTATTTT. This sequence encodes CASSLTTGKEGTDTQYF.

CDR3 protein: CASSQDAGVNTEAFF. The CDR3 nucleotides are TGCGCCAGCAGCCAAGATGCCGGGGTGAACACTGAAGCTTTCTTT. V usage is TRBV4-3 and J usage is TRBJ1-1; D is unclear. V lost 0 bases, J lost 0 bases, and 8 bases lay in between. The CDR3 contains 15 residues. From germline, CDR1 is LGHNA and CDR2 YSLEER.

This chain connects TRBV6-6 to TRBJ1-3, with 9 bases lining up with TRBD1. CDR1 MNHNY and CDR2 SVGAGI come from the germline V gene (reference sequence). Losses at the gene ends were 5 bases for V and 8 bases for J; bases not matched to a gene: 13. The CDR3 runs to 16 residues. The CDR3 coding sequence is TGTGCCAGCAGTACCGGACCGGGACAGGGAGGATACACCATATATTTT. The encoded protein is CASSTGPGQGGYTIYF.

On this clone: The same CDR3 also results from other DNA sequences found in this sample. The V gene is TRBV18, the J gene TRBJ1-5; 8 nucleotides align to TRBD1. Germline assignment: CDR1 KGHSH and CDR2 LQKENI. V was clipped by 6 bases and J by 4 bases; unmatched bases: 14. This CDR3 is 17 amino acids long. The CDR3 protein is CASSPPYPDRDNQPQHF. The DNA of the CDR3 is TGTGCCAGCTCGCCCCCCTATCCGGACAGGGATAATCAGCCCCAGCATTTT.

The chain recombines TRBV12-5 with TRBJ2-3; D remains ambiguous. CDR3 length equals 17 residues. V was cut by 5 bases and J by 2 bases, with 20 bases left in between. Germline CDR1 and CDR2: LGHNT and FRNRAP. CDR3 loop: CASGPPPTRGYTDTQYF. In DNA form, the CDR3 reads TGTGCTAGTGGTCCTCCCCCGACTCGCGGATACACAGATACGCAGTATTTT.

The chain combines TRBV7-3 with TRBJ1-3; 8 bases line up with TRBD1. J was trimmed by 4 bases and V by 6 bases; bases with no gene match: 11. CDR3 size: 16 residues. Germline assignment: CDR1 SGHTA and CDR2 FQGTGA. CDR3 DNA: TGTGCCAGCAGTCCTCAGGGGGCAGGGGGAGGAAACACCATATATTTT. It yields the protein CASSPQGAGGGNTIYF.